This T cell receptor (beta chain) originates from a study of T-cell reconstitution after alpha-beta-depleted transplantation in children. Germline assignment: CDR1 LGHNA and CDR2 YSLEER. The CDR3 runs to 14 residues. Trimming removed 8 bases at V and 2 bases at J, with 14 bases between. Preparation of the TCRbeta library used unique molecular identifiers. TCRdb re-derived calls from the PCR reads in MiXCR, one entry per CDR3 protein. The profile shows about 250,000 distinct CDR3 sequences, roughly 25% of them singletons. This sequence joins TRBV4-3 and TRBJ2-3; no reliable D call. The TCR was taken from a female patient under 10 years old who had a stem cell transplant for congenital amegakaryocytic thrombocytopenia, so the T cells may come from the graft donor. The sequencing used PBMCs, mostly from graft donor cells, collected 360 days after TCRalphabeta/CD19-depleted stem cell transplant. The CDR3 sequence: CASAISGNTDTQYF. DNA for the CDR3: TGCGCCAGCGCAATAAGTGGGAACACAGATACGCAGTATTTT.